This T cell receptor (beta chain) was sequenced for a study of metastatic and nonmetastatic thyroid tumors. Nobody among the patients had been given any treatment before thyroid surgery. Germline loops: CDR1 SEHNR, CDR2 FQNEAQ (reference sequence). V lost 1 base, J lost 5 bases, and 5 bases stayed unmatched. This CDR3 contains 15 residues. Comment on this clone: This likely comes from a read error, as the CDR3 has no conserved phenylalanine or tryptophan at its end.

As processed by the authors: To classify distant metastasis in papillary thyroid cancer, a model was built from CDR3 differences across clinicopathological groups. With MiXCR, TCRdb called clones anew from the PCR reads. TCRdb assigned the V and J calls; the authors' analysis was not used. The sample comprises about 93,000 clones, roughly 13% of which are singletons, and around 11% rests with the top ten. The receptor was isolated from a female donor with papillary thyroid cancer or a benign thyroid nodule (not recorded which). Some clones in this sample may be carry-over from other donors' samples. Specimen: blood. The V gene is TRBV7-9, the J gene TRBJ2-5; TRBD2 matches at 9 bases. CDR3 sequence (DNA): TGTGCCAGCAGCTTAGGCAAAGGACTAGCGGAGACCCAGTACTAC. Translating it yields CASSLGKGLAETQYY.